The next 21 T cell receptor beta chains were all read from a single sample in a study of T cells after yellow fever vaccination. TCRdb re-analysed the 5' RACE reads in MiXCR, keeping a single row per CDR3 protein. The data hold tens of thousands of distinct CDR3 sequences, with around 7.7% observed a single time. The sample here was CD8+ T cells sorted from PBMCs, taken approximately 11 days after the first yellow fever vaccination. All receptors come from a man aged 18 to 35 who received the YFV17D yellow fever vaccine.

This clonotype was seen at least ten times. The chain uses TRBV4-3 and TRBJ1-6; D is unclear. Germline assignment: CDR1 LGHNA and CDR2 YSLEER. The V end was cut by 4 bases, the J end by 4 bases, with 14 bases between. The CDR3 sequence is 16 residues long. Written as DNA, the CDR3 is TGCGCCAGCAGCCTAGATTACACGGAGTATAATTCACCCCTCCACTTT. Translated: CASSLDYTEYNSPLHF.

This clonotype was observed a handful of times. The V and J genes are TRBV20-1 and TRBJ1-1, with no clear D. The CDR3 consists of 15 residues. Germline values: CDR1 DFQATT, CDR2 SNEGSKA (reference sequence). With 2 bases removed from V and 1 base from J, the gap between germline ends came to 14 bases. The CDR3 is CSARFLQSRNTEAFF. The CDR3 nucleotides are TGCAGTGCTAGATTTTTACAGTCTCGGAACACTGAAGCTTTCTTT.

Many counts were recorded for this clonotype. V usage is TRBV7-3 and J usage is TRBJ2-1; 9 bases line up with TRBD2. CDR1 is SGHTA, CDR2 FQGTGA, per germline. The CDR3 contains 17 residues. After removal of 2 bases from V and 4 bases from J, the junction contained 9 bases not matched to a gene. Here the CDR3 reads CASSLGPGLAAYNEQFF. The CDR3 DNA follows: TGTGCCAGCAGCTTAGGTCCGGGACTAGCAGCTTACAATGAGCAGTTCTTC. Supplemented by reference TRBV7-3 and TRBJ2-1, the full variable domain reads GAGVSQTPSNKVTEKGKYVELRCDPISGHTALYWYRQSLGQGPEFLIYFQGTGAADDSGLPNDRFFAVRPEGSVSTLKIQRTERGDSAVYLCASSLGPGLAAYNEQFFGPGTRLTVL.

This clonotype was seen many times. The CDR3: CSVELGLAGRHNEQFF. CDR3 nucleotides: TGCAGCGTTGAGCTGGGACTAGCGGGGCGTCACAATGAGCAGTTCTTC. The V and J genes are TRBV29-1 and TRBJ2-1, with 13 nucleotides matching TRBD2. V gave up 3 bases and J gave up 5 bases; unmatched junction bases: 7. This CDR3 is 16 amino acids long. Germline lookup yields CDR1 SQVTM and CDR2 ANQGSEA.

Many counts were recorded for this clonotype. CDR3: CASSHPTLGGSTSTDTQYF. As DNA, the CDR3 is TGCGCCAGCAGCCACCCGACCCTCGGGGGAAGTACTAGCACAGATACGCAGTATTTT. The V and J genes are TRBV4-1 and TRBJ2-3; a weak D match, TRBD2 (6 bases). This CDR3 has 19 amino acids. Germline V gene sequence: CDR1 MGHRA, CDR2 YSYEKL. With 3 bases removed from V and 0 bases from J, the gap between germline ends came to 22 bases.

This clonotype was recorded a few times. This chain connects TRBV7-9 to TRBJ1-1; D possibly corresponds to TRBD1 (6 bases). The CDR3 length is 14 residues. The V end lost 5 bases, the J end lost 6 bases, and 16 bases lay between the germline ends. The germline V gene encodes CDR1 SEHNR and CDR2 FQNEAQ (reference sequence). This CDR3 is CASSPPAGAPEAFF. The DNA for the CDR3 is TGTGCCAGCAGCCCCCCGGCAGGGGCCCCTGAAGCTTTCTTT.

In this sample, this clonotype turned up many times. The chain recombines TRBV5-5 with TRBJ2-1; 10 bases line up with TRBD1. The germline V gene encodes CDR1 SGHKS and CDR2 YYEKEE (reference sequence). This CDR3 region has 16 residues. V lost 5 bases to trimming and J lost 5 bases; unmatched junction nucleotides: 10. Here the CDR3 reads CASRHTPGQGNNEQFF. The CDR3 nucleotides are TGTGCCAGCAGACATACGCCGGGACAGGGGAACAATGAGCAGTTCTTC.

This clonotype was counted only a few times. The chain joins TRBV4-1 to TRBJ2-1, with TRBD2 matching 10 bases. Losses at the gene ends were 1 base for V and 11 bases for J; bases not matched to a gene: 5. CDR3 size: 14 residues. CDR1 MGHRA and CDR2 YSYEKL come from the germline V gene. CDR3 loop: CASSQVVAGGKQFF. The CDR3 region has the DNA TGCGCCAGCAGCCAAGTCGTAGCGGGGGGAAAGCAGTTCTTC.

This clonotype was observed at least ten times. The chain employs TRBV27 and TRBJ1-2; weak D call: TRBD1 (5 bases). The CDR3 is 16 amino acids. Trimming shortened V by 6 bases and J by 0 bases, and 17 bases separated the two germline ends. Germline values: CDR1 MNHEY, CDR2 SMNVEV (reference sequence). The CDR3 protein is CASRTIGQGANYGYTF. The CDR3 bases are TGTGCCAGCAGGACGATAGGGCAGGGAGCTAACTATGGCTACACCTTC.

This clonotype was found a few times. The chain employs TRBV25-1 and TRBJ1-2; no reliable D call. The V gene lost 4 bases and the J gene lost 3 bases, with 9 bases spanning the gap. CDR3 length equals 13 residues. Germline V CDR1 and CDR2: MGHDK, SYGVNS. In DNA form, the CDR3 reads TGTGCCAGCAGTGCCCCGCGCGACTATGGCTACACCTTC. This encodes CASSAPRDYGYTF.

This chain uses TRBV5-4 with TRBJ2-7; the match to TRBD1 covers 8 bases. This CDR3 has 13 amino acids. J gave up 6 bases and V 1 base, and 3 bases lay outside the gene matches. Per germline, CDR1 SGHNT and CDR2 YYREEE (reference sequence). CDR3 region: CASSLITGGEQYV. CDR3 nucleotides: TGTGCCAGCAGCTTGATTACAGGGGGCGAGCAGTACGTC.

This clonotype was detected only a few times. This chain links TRBV7-2 with TRBJ2-5; the match to TRBD2 covers 10 bases. The germline V gene encodes CDR1 SGHTA and CDR2 FQGNSA. V shed 3 bases and J 1 base; nucleotides not matched to a gene: 2. There are 15 residues in the CDR3. The CDR3 region is CASSLASGGQETQYF. CDR3 sequence (DNA): TGTGCCAGCAGCTTGGCTAGCGGGGGCCAAGAGACCCAGTACTTC.

This clonotype was observed at least ten times. The chain joins TRBV2 to TRBJ1-2; possible D gene TRBD1, 5 bases. With 0 bases removed from V and 8 bases from J, the gap between germline ends came to 13 bases. This CDR3 spans 14 amino acids. The germline V gene encodes CDR1 SNHLY and CDR2 FYNNEI. CDR3 protein: CASSEALGGDGYTF. DNA of the CDR3: TGTGCCAGCAGTGAAGCGCTTGGGGGTGACGGCTACACCTTC.

The sample holds a few counts of this clonotype. The CDR3 DNA reads TGTGCCAGCAGCTTCGGTAACACGGGAGGGAACGAGCAGTACTTC. It translates to CASSFGNTGGNEQYF. The chain combines TRBV7-9 with TRBJ2-7; TRBD2 agrees at 8 bases. The V segment lost 3 bases and the J segment 5 bases; nucleotides outside the gene matches: 9. The CDR3 loop spans 15 amino acids. CDR1 is SEHNR and CDR2 is FQNEAQ in the germline V gene (reference sequence).

The chain employs TRBV24-1 and TRBJ2-1, with 9 nucleotides matching TRBD2. The junction had 7 bases not matched to a gene; V was cut back by 3 bases and J by 5 bases. The germline V gene encodes CDR1 KGHDR and CDR2 SFDVKD. The length of the CDR3 is 16 residues. The CDR3 DNA reads TGTGCCACCAGTGATCGGCTAGCGGGGCGTGACAATGAGCAGTTCTTC. This encodes CATSDRLAGRDNEQFF.

This clonotype was counted ten times or more. The chain joins TRBV10-3 to TRBJ2-7; 7 positions agree with TRBD2. Germline CDR1 is ENHRY and CDR2 is SYGVKD. The CDR3 runs to 11 residues. The CDR3 here is CASGEGSEQYV. DNA of the CDR3: TGTGCTTCGGGGGAGGGCTCCGAGCAGTACGTC.

This clonotype was picked up many times. V gene TRBV3-1 combines with J gene TRBJ2-7, with D hard to call. CDR3 length: 15 residues. Germline assignment: CDR1 LGHDT and CDR2 YNNKEL (reference sequence). V was pared by 1 base and J by 0 bases, with 10 bases between. The CDR3 spells CASSQGPLTSYEQYF. The DNA for the CDR3 is TGTGCCAGCAGCCAAGGTCCCTTAACCTCCTACGAGCAGTACTTC.

This clonotype was seen repeatedly, ten times or more. The CDR3 bases are TGTGCCAGCAGTTTCTGGGTCGACGGTCAGCCCCAGCATTTT. This translates into CASSFWVDGQPQHF. This rearrangement joins TRBV12-3 or TRBV12-4 to TRBJ1-5; no reliable D call. The CDR3 loop spans 14 amino acids. The V end was cut by 3 bases, the J end by 6 bases, with 12 bases between.

On this clonotype itself: This sequence may be a read error, since a much larger clone differs from it by one base. The chain has TRBV12-3 or TRBV12-4 and TRBJ2-2; unclear D gene. The CDR3 sequence is 14 residues long. The V end was cut by 1 base, the J end by 1 base, with 4 bases between. The CDR3 spells CASSLGGNTGELFF. DNA for the CDR3: TGTGCCAGCAGTTTAGGGGGGAACACCGGGGAGCTGTTTTTT.

Only a few counts were recorded for this clonotype. The V call is TRBV5-1, the J call TRBJ2-5, with D possibly matching TRBD1 (5 bases). Germline V gene lookup returns CDR1 SGHRS and CDR2 YFSETQ. The CDR3 is 15 amino acids. Trimming took 4 bases from V and 5 from J, leaving 18 bases between them. CDR3 sequence (DNA): TGCGCCAGCAGCGTCATGGCAGGGATCCAGGAGACCCAGTACTTC. Translating gives CASSVMAGIQETQYF.

This clonotype was seen many times. This chain connects TRBV12-3 or TRBV12-4 to TRBJ2-3; tentatively, D is TRBD2 (5 bases). Trimming stripped 3 bases from V and 4 bases from J, with 14 bases between. The length of the CDR3 is 15 residues. The chain's CDR3 is CASSLSSSSPDTQYF. CDR3 in DNA: TGTGCCAGCAGTTTGAGCTCCTCTAGCCCAGATACGCAGTATTTT.